Reported below is one T cell receptor (beta chain). The sample originates from a study of control samples from healthy donors and cancer patients. TCRdb's copy holds only in-frame clones and misses some; the assay was immunoSEQ multiplex PCR. The data show 45,000 to 55,000 clones, over 90% seen once. Losses at the gene ends were 1 base for V and 9 bases for J; bases not matched to a gene: 13. This CDR3 spans 15 amino acids. From germline, CDR1 is SGHRS and CDR2 YFSETQ. The sequencing sample was made of PBMCs. The clonotype originates from a woman between 50 and 59 years old with head and neck cancer. The V and J genes are TRBV5-1 and TRBJ2-7; 7 bases map to TRBD1. The CDR3 nucleotides read TGCGCCAGCAGCTTGCTAACAGGGGCCGCTCGGGGGCAGTACTTC. It specifies CASSLLTGAARGQYF. The full variable domain, in which reference TRBV5-1 and TRBJ2-7 provide the parts outside the CDR3, is KAGVTQTPRYLIKTRGQQVTLSCSPISGHRSVSWYQQTPGQGLQFLFEYFSETQRNKGNFPGRFSGRQFSNSRSEMNVSTLELGDSALYLCASSLLTGAARGQYFGPGTRLTVT.